The next 11 T cell receptor beta chains were all read from a single sample in a study of blood T cell repertoires in COVID-19. Sequenced by immunoSEQ multiplex PCR; TCRdb stores in-frame clones only, minus some. The top ten clones hold about 3% of a sample with a few hundred thousand clones, about 90% of them seen once. The sample was PBMCs or T cells enriched from blood (not recorded which). Every receptor here comes from a woman aged 30 to 39 who had recovered from COVID-19.

J is TRBJ2-5 and V is TRBV27; TRBD1 matches at 7 bases. V shed 7 bases and J 5 bases; nucleotides not matched to a gene: 13. The CDR3 covers 15 residues. Germline lookup yields CDR1 MNHEY and CDR2 SMNVEV (reference sequence). The CDR3 region is CASKTGTVQSETQYF. The DNA for the CDR3 is TGTGCCAGCAAGACAGGGACGGTTCAGAGTGAGACCCAGTACTTC.

This chain connects TRBV15 to TRBJ1-2; 7 bases fit TRBD1. V lost 0 bases, J lost 6 bases, and 10 bases stayed unmatched. The germline V gene encodes CDR1 LNHNV and CDR2 YYDKDF (reference sequence). The CDR3 totals 16 residues. The CDR3 nucleotides read TGTGCCACCAGCAGAGATACCTCCGACAGGGTGCATGGCTACACCTTC. As protein: CATSRDTSDRVHGYTF.

The chain combines TRBV5-1 with TRBJ1-6; TRBD1 matches at 7 bases. The CDR3 loop spans 17 amino acids. The germline V gene has CDR1 SGHRS and CDR2 YFSETQ. The junction had 21 bases not matched to a gene; V was cut back by 8 bases and J by 10 bases. The DNA of the CDR3 is TGCGCCAGGACACCCCATAGGAAGGGGGCGGAGGGGTCACCCCTCCACTTT. Its translation: CARTPHRKGAEGSPLHF.

This clone has just one count. The chain links TRBV18 to TRBJ1-4; possible D gene TRBD1, 5 bases. CDR3 length: 18 amino acids. V lost 3 bases, J lost 8 bases, and 25 bases lay in between. Germline V lookup: CDR1 KGHSH, CDR2 LQKENI. The chain's CDR3 is CASSPTGQTGVWGEKLFF. In DNA, the CDR3 is TGTGCCAGCTCACCTACCGGTCAAACAGGAGTTTGGGGAGAAAAACTGTTTTTT.

The chain carries TRBV29-1 and TRBJ1-1; possibly TRBD1 for D (5 bases). Germline CDR1 SQVTM, CDR2 ANQGSEA. V was cut by 5 bases and J by 5 bases, with 15 bases left in between. The CDR3 runs to 13 residues. The CDR3 region has the DNA TGCAGCGTTAGCGGGGGGGAACGGACTGAAGCTTTCTTT. This sequence encodes CSVSGGERTEAFF.

The V gene is TRBV6-5, the J gene TRBJ2-7; 9 bases agree with TRBD1. CDR1 is MNHEY and CDR2 is SVGAGI in the germline V gene. V dropped 4 bases and J dropped 4; count of bases not matched to a gene: 8. The CDR3 is 15 residues long. As DNA, the CDR3 is TGTGCCAGCAGTTCCGCGGGACAGGGACCTTACGAGCAGTACTTC. This gives the protein CASSSAGQGPYEQYF.

The J gene is TRBJ1-1, the V gene TRBV25-1, with 11 bases lining up with TRBD1. V gave up 0 bases and J gave up 6 bases; unmatched junction bases: 6. Per the germline V gene, CDR1 is MGHDK and CDR2 is SYGVNS. CDR3 size: 16 residues. The DNA for the CDR3 is TGTGCCAGCAGTGAATATCCGGGACAGGGGGTCCCTGAAGCTTTCTTT. It specifies CASSEYPGQGVPEAFF.

V and J are TRBV3-1 (or the pseudogene TRBV3-2) and TRBJ1-1, with D unclear. V was clipped by 8 bases and J by 5 bases, with 15 bases between them. Germline CDR1 is LGHDT and CDR2 is YNNKEL (reference sequence). The CDR3 runs 13 residues. The CDR3 sequence: CASAVQEATEAFF. The CDR3 DNA sequence: TGTGCCAGCGCGGTCCAGGAGGCGACTGAAGCTTTCTTT.

The J gene is TRBJ1-5, the V gene TRBV19; a possible D gene is TRBD1 (5 bases). Germline V lookup: CDR1 LNHDA, CDR2 SQIVND (reference sequence). Trimming took 5 bases from V and 2 from J, leaving 13 bases between them. The CDR3 extends over 15 amino acids. CDR3 loop: CASSGSAGGNQPQHF. The CDR3 nucleotides read TGTGCCAGTAGTGGGAGTGCGGGGGGCAATCAGCCCCAGCATTTT.

The rearrangement links TRBV7-9 to TRBJ1-3; D is uncertain. The germline CDR1 and CDR2 sequences are SEHNR and FQNEAQ (reference sequence). There are 14 residues in the CDR3. Trimming removed 5 bases from V and 2 bases from J, with 10 bases in between. The chain's CDR3 is CASSQFNTGNTIYF. CDR3 DNA: TGTGCCAGCAGCCAATTTAACACTGGAAACACCATATATTTT. Supplemented by reference TRBV7-9 and TRBJ1-3, the full variable domain reads DTGVSQNPRHKITKRGQNVTFRCDPISEHNRLYWYRQTLGQGPEFLTYFQNEAQLEKSRLLSDRFSAERPKGSFSTLEIQRTEQGDSAMYLCASSQFNTGNTIYFGEGSWLTVV.

CDR3: CAKDRGLGNTEAFF. The CDR3 DNA is TGTGCCAAGGACAGGGGGCTAGGGAATACTGAAGCTTTCTTT. The genes are TRBV2 and TRBJ1-1, with TRBD1 matching 11 bases. Looked up from germline, CDR1 is SNHLY and CDR2 is FYNNEI. The CDR3 has 14 amino acids. Unmatched junction bases numbered 9, after V lost 10 bases and J lost 5 bases.